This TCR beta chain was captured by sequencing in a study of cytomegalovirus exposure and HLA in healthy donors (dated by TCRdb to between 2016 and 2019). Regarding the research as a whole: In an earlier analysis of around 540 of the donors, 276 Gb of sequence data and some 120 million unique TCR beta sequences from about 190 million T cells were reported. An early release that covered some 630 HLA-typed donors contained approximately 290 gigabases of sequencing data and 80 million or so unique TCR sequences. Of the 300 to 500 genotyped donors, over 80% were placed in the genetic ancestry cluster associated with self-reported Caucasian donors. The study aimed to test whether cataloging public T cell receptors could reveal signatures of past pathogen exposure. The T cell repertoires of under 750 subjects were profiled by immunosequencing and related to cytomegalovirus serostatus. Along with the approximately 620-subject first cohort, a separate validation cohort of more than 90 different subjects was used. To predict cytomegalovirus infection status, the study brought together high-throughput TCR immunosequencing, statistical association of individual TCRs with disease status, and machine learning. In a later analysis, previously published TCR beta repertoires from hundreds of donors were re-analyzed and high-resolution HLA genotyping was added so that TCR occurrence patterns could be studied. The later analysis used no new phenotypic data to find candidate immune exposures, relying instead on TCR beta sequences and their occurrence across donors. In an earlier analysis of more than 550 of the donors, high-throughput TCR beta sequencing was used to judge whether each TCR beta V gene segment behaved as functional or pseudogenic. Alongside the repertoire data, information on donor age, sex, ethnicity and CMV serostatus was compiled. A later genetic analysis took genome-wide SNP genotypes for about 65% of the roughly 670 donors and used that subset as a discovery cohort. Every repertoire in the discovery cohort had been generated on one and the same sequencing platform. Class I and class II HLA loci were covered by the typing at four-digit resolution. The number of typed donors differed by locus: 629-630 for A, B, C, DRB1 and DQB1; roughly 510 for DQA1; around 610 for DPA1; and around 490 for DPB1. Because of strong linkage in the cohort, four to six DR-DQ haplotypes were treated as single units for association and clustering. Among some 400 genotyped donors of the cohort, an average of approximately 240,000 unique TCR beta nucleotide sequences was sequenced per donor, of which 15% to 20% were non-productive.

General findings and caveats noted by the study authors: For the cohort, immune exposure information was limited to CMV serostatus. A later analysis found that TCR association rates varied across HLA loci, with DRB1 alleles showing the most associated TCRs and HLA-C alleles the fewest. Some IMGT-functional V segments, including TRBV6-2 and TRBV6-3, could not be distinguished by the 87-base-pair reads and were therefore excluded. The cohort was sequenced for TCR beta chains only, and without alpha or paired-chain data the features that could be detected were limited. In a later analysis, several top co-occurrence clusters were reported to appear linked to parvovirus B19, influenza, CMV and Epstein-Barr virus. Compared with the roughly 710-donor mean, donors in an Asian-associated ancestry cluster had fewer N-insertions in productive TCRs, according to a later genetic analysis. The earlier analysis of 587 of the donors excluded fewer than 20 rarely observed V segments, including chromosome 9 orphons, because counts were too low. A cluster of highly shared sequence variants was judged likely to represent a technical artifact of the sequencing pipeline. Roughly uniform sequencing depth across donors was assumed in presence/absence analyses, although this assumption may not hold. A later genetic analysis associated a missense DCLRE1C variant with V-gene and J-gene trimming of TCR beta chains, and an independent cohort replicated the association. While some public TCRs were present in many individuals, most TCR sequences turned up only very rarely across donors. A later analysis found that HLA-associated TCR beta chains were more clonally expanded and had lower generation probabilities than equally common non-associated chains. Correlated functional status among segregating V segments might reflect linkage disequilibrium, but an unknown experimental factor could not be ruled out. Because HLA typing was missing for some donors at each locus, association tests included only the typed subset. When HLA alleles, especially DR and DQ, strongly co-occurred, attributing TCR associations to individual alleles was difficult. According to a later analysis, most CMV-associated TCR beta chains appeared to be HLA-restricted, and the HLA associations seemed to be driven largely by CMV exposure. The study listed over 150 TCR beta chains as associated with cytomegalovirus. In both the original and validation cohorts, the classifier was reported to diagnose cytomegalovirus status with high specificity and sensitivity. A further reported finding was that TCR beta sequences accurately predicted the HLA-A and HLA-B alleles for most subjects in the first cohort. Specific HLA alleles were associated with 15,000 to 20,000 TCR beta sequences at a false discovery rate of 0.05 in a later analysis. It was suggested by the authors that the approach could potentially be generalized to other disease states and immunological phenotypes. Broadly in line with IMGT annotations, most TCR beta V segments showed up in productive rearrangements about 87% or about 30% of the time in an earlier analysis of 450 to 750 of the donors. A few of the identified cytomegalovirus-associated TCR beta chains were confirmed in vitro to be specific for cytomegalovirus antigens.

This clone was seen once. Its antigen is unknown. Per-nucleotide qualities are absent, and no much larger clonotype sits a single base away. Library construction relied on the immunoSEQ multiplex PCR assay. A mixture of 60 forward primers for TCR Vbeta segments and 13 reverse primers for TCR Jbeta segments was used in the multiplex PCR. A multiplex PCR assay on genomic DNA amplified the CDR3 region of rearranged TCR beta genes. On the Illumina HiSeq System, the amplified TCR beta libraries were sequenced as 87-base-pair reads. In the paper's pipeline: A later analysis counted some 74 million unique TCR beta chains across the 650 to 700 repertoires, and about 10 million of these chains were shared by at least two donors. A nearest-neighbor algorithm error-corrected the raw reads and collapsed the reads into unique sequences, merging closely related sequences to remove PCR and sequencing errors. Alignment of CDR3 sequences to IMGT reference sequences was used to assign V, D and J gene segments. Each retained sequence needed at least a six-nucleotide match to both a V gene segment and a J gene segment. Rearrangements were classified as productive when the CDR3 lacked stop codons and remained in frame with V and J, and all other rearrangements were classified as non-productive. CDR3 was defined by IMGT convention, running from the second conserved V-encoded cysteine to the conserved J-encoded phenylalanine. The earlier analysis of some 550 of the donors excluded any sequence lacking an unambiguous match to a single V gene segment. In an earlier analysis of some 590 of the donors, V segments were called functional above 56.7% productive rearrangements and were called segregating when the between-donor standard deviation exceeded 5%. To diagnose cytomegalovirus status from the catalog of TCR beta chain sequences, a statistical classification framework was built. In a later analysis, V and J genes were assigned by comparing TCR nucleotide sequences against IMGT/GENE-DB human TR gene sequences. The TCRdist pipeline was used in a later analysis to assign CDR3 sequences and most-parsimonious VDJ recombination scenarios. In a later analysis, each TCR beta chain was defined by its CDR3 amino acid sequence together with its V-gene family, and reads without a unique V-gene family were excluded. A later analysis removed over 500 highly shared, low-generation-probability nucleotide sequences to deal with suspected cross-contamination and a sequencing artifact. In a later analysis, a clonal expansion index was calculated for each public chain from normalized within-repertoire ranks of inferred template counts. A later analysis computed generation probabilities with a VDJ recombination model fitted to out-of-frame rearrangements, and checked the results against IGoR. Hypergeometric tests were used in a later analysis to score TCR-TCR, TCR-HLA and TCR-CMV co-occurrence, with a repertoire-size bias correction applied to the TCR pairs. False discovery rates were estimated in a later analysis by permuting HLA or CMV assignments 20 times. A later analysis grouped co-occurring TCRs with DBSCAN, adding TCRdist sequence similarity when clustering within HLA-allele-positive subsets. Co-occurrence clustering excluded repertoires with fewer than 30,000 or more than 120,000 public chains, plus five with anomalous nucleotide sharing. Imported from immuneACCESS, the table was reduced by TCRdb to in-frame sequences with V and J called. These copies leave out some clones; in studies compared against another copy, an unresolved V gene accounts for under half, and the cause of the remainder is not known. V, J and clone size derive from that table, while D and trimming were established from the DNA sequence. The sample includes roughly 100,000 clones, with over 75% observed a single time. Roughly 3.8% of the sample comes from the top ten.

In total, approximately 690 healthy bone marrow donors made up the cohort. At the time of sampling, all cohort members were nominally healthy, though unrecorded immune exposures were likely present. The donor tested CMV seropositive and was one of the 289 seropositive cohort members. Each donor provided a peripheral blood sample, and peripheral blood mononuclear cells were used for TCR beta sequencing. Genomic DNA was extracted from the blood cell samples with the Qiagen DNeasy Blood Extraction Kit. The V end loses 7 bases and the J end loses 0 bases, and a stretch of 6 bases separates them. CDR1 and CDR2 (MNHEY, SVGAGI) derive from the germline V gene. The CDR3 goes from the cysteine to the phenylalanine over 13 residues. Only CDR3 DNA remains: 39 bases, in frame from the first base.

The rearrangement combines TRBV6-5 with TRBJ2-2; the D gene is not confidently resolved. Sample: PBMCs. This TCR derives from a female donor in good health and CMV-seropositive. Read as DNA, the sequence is TGTGCCAGCACCCCGTCGAACACCGGGGAGCTGTTTTTT. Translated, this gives CASTPSNTGELFF.